The clone carrying this TCR beta chain occurred many times. Its antigen is as yet unknown. Germline CDR1 SEHNR, CDR2 FQNEAQ (reference sequence). Germline trimming cut 5 bases from V and 4 bases from J; bases unmatched to any gene: 6. The CDR3 is 14 residues long. RNA transcripts yielded amplified TCR beta CDR3 regions. RT-PCR in the first round used HTBI primers; a second-round multiplex PCR followed. TCRdb ran MiXCR on the multiplex PCR reads and lists one entry per CDR3 protein. The sample yields around 660,000 distinct CDR3 sequences, over 40% seen once. This sample is drawn from a study of Graves' ophthalmopathy and Graves' hyperthyroidism. Overall study findings and caveats: A model of 13 signatures distinguished ophthalmopathy from stable hyperthyroidism at less than 90% sensitivity and 81.08% specificity.

None of the included patients had other autoimmune diseases, uncontrolled infections, pregnancy or lactation, as these led to exclusion. The gene calls are TRBV7-9 and TRBJ2-7, with 9 bases matching TRBD2. The specimen sequenced was peripheral blood. This clonotype was sampled from an adult man with Graves' ophthalmopathy. CDR3 region: CASSQEGLAYEQYF. Here the CDR3 DNA reads TGTGCCAGCAGCCAAGAAGGACTAGCGTACGAGCAGTACTTC.